What follows is one T cell receptor (beta chain) and its context. There is no known antigen for this receptor. Base qualities are not recorded, but no much larger clone differs from it by a single base. Donors were healthy HIV-negative adults with no recently reported acute infections or vaccinations. Only Caucasian adults living in Nashville, Tennessee, USA were represented among the donors. For unsorted samples, about 85 million PBMCs were counted and genomic DNA was extracted with the QIAamp DNA Blood Mini kit. After blood collection by leukapheresis, PBMCs were isolated using Ficoll-Histopaque density gradient centrifugation and then cryopreserved in the vapor phase of liquid nitrogen. This specimen comes from a study of shared clonotypes between healthy human individuals (dated by TCRdb to the early 2020s). Study-level background: The cohort comprised a couple of women and a few men aged 18 to 49 years. The study deeply sequenced blood TCR repertoires of 5 or 6 healthy adults to estimate repertoire size and the extent of clonotype sharing between individuals. Between about 0.9 and 10 billion PBMCs per donor were obtained by leukapheresis. Libraries were prepared and TCR repertoires were sequenced by different laboratories using diverse techniques, in order to increase sequencing depth and limit assay-specific biases. The paper's findings and limits, for the study overall: Sampling was restricted to blood, and TCR repertoires in tissues likely differ from the TCR repertoires found in blood. Because the study included a small number of donors, the genetic and exposure-history diversity represented was limited. Based on pairwise subsampling, the degree of clonotype sharing among donors was expected to be affected by sequencing depth.

TCR CDR3 regions were amplified from genomic DNA by multiplex PCR using the deep immunoSEQ assay. Genomic DNA extracted from each cell subset was distributed evenly over all wells of several immunoSEQ 96-well plates, and each plate served as one replicate. For unsorted PBMC, roughly 330 ng of genomic DNA, equivalent to about 30,000 T cell genomes, went into each replicate PCR. Genomic DNA from unsorted PBMC was sequenced over ten immunoSEQ deep assay plates. Purified libraries were measured with a Qubit 3.0 fluorometer, size-checked on a Bioanalyzer 2100, and measured again with the KAPA Library Quantification kit. Every immunoSEQ 96-well plate was sequenced on a dedicated single-read 150-cycle Illumina NextSeq 550 flow cell. On the authors' methods: The immunoSEQ output contained only junctional sequences without quality scores, so filtering could not match that applied to full-length reads. To assign V/J genes and CDR3, sequences were annotated using PyIR, a Python wrapper for IgBLAST v1.9, with IMGT germline references. Reads were removed for weak V/J assignments (E-value above 1e-6), missing CDR3, stop codons, out-of-frame junctions, or ambiguous translated residues. A V3J clonotype was defined by an identical inferred V gene, J gene, and CDR3 amino acid sequence. The percentage overlap between two repertoires was calculated by dividing the number of shared unique clonotypes by the size of the smaller repertoire. RTK rarefaction, the Chao1 estimator, and Recon v2.1 estimates of unobserved clonotypes were used to assess repertoire richness. TCRdb re-hosts the immuneACCESS table, in-frame sequences only. Its copies lack some clones; in the studies checked, an unresolved V gene accounts for under half of them, and the cause for the rest is not known. V and J calls and clone size are copied from that table; D and trimming were computed from the DNA. The table for this sample lists about 490,000 clones; 81% of them were counted only once. Roughly 13% of the sample is taken by the ten largest.

For CDR1 and CDR2, the germline V gene lists SGHRS and YFSETQ. From the cysteine through the phenylalanine, the CDR3 covers 13 amino acids. Only the CDR3 part of the read is kept: 39 bases, read in frame from the first base. Trimming removed 0 bases from V and 7 bases from J, leaving 7 bases between the germline ends. Sequenced sample: PBMCs. This receptor was taken from a woman aged 40 to 50 in good health. Some clones in this sample may be carry-over from other donors' samples. Rearrangement joined TRBV5-1 to TRBJ2-2, with no confidently assigned D gene. In nucleotide form, the sequence is TGCGCCAGCAGCTTGGTTGGGGACGGGGAGCTGTTTTTT. Its product reads: CASSLVGDGELFF.